These T cell receptor beta chains were read from a single sample in a study of control samples from healthy donors and cancer patients. Some clones are missing from TCRdb's copy, which holds only in-frame ones; the method was immunoSEQ multiplex PCR. The sample lists roughly 140,000 clones, approximately 93% seen once, with more than 2% in the top ten. Sequencing used blood. The receptor set was obtained from a man aged 50-60 years in good health. The CDR3 runs from the conserved cysteine through the conserved F or W. The D gene is left open where the match is weak. Clone size is shown for a subset of rows, as once, few, many or a class of expanded clone.

DNA,CDR3,V,J,D,size
TGTGCCACCAGCGCGACGGGCCCCTACGAGCAGTACTTC,CATSATGPYEQYF,TRBV15,TRBJ2-7,.,.
TGTGCCAGCAGTCGAAGAGACAATGAGCAGTTCTTC,CASSRRDNEQFF,TRBV6-5,TRBJ2-1,.,once
TGTGCCAGCCAGACTAGCGGGAGGGCCTACGAGCAGTACTTC,CASQTSGRAYEQYF,TRBV28,TRBJ2-7,TRBD2,.
TGCGCCAGCAGCCAGCCGGGACAGGGACCTCCACAAACCCTGTTTTTT,CASSQPGQGPPQTLFF,TRBV4-1,TRBJ1-4,TRBD1,once
TGTGCCAGCTCACCGCAGGTGGACACTGAAGCTTTCTTT,CASSPQVDTEAFF,TRBV18,TRBJ1-1,.,.
TGTGCCAGCAGCATACTAGCGGGCTACAATGAGCAGTTCTTC,CASSILAGYNEQFF,TRBV5-6,TRBJ2-1,TRBD2,.
TGTGCCACCAGCAGAGATCAACTACCCACCGGGGAGCTGTTTTTT,CATSRDQLPTGELFF,TRBV15,TRBJ2-2,.,.
TGTGCCAGCAGTTACTCGGGCCGGTCCGGGGAGCTGTTTTTT,CASSYSGRSGELFF,TRBV6-5,TRBJ2-2,.,.
TGTGCCAGCAGGTCCGGGACAGTCACAGATACGCAGTATTTT,CASRSGTVTDTQYF,TRBV6-5,TRBJ2-3,TRBD1,.
TGTGCCAGCTCACCACCGAACAGCTATGGCTACACCTTC,CASSPPNSYGYTF,TRBV18,TRBJ1-2,.,.
TGTGCCATCAGTGTCCCCATTTCTGAGGTTTCAAATGAGCAGTTCTTC,CAISVPISEVSNEQFF,TRBV10-3,TRBJ2-1,.,.
TGCGCCAGCAGTTCCTTGACAGGGTACACCGGGGAGCTGTTTTTT,CASSSLTGYTGELFF,TRBV5-1,TRBJ2-2,TRBD1,.
TGTGCCAGCAGCCTGACTAGCGGGAGGACCTCCTACGAGCAGTACTTC,CASSLTSGRTSYEQYF,TRBV5-4,TRBJ2-7,TRBD2,.
TGTGCCAGTAGTCGGAGGCAGCCTGAAGCTTTCTTT,CASSRRQPEAFF,TRBV19,TRBJ1-1,.,once
TGTGCCAGCAGTGCCCCCAGCAGGACAGGGAGGGGAACCTATAATTCACCCCTCCACTTT,CASSAPSRTGRGTYNSPLHF,TRBV6-1,TRBJ1-6,TRBD1,.
TGTGCCAGCAGCCAAGATTTAGCGGGATCATACAATGAGCAGTTCTTC,CASSQDLAGSYNEQFF,TRBV4-2,TRBJ2-1,TRBD2,.
TGTGCCAGCAGCCCTCGCCGCGGGGCCAACGTCCTGACTTTC,CASSPRRGANVLTF,TRBV28,TRBJ2-6,.,.
TGTGCCAGAGGGGCCGTGTCGGGCACGGACACCGGGGAGCTGTTTTTT,CARGAVSGTDTGELFF,TRBV2,TRBJ2-2,.,.
TGTGCCAGCAGCTTAGCGGGGGCAAACACTGAAGCTTTCTTT,CASSLAGANTEAFF,TRBV7-9,TRBJ1-1,.,.
TGTGCCAGCAGCGACAGGGGCGGGAACACTGAAGCTTTCTTT,CASSDRGGNTEAFF,TRBV2,TRBJ1-1,TRBD1,.
TGCGCCAGCCAAGACGGGGACTTCTCTGGAAACACCATATATTTT,CASQDGDFSGNTIYF,TRBV5-1,TRBJ1-3,.,.
TGCAGCGTTGACAGGGGCTGGAGCTCCTACAATGAGCAGTTCTTC,CSVDRGWSSYNEQFF,TRBV29-1,TRBJ2-1,.,.
TGCAGTGCTAGGGTCTCCTACGAGCAGTACTTC,CSARVSYEQYF,TRBV20-1,TRBJ2-7,.,.
TGTGCCAGCAGTTACTCCGGGACAGGGAGCTCACCCCTCCACTTT,CASSYSGTGSSPLHF,TRBV6-5,TRBJ1-6,TRBD1,.
TGCGCCAGCAGCTCGGGACAGGGGGCGACCGGGGAGCTGTTTTTT,CASSSGQGATGELFF,TRBV5-1,TRBJ2-2,TRBD1,.
TGCGCCAGCAGCTTAGGACAGGGCTTCTCTGGAAACACCATATATTTT,CASSLGQGFSGNTIYF,TRBV5-1,TRBJ1-3,TRBD1,.
TGCGCCAGCAGCCAAGATGGAAGGGCCCGGTACAATGAGCAGTTCTTC,CASSQDGRARYNEQFF,TRBV4-1,TRBJ2-1,.,.
TGTGCCTTAAGTAGAGGCCTAGGGGAAAAACTGTTTTTT,CALSRGLGEKLFF,TRBV30,TRBJ1-4,.,.
TGTGTCAGAGGGCCCGCCTACGAGCAGTACTTC,CVRGPAYEQYF,TRBV11-3,TRBJ2-7,.,.
TGCGCCAGCAGCTTGGATGGCGATTACGAGCAGTACTTC,CASSLDGDYEQYF,TRBV5-1,TRBJ2-7,.,.
TGTGCCAGCAGCCGGGATGGGTCCTATAATTCACCCCTCCACTTT,CASSRDGSYNSPLHF,TRBV28,TRBJ1-6,.,.
TGTGCCACCAGCAGGACAGGGAGTGGGAGGATAGCGGGAGAGGAGCAGTTCTTC,CATSRTGSGRIAGEEQFF,TRBV15,TRBJ2-1,TRBD2,.
TGTGCCAGCAGCCCCCCGGGACTAGCGGGAGCATACAATGAGCAGTTCTTC,CASSPPGLAGAYNEQFF,TRBV7-9,TRBJ2-1,TRBD2,.
TGTGCCAGTATGGTCCAGGGGGCATGGAACACCATATATTTT,CASMVQGAWNTIYF,TRBV19,TRBJ1-3,TRBD1,.
TGCAGTGCTAGTCGCAGGGGGGTGGGGGTTGCTTTCTTT,CSASRRGVGVAFF,TRBV20-1,TRBJ1-1,TRBD1,once
TGTGCCAGCAGCTCCGACAGGGATTTCAATCAGCCCCAGCATTTT,CASSSDRDFNQPQHF,TRBV6-5,TRBJ1-5,TRBD1,.
TGCGCCAGCAGCATAAGCGGGACCTACAATGAGCAGTTCTTC,CASSISGTYNEQFF,TRBV5-1,TRBJ2-1,TRBD2,.
TGTGCCAGCCGGTGGGCTAGCCTCACCGGGGAGCTGTTTTTT,CASRWASLTGELFF,TRBV28,TRBJ2-2,.,.
TGTGCCAGCAGCCTAGGGACAGGCGTTACGTCTACCTACGAGCAGTACTTC,CASSLGTGVTSTYEQYF,TRBV5-4,TRBJ2-7,TRBD1,few
TGTGCCAGCAGTTTATCCCCGAGGGATGGCTACACCTTC,CASSLSPRDGYTF,TRBV28,TRBJ1-2,.,.
TGTGCCAGCAGTCACCGGGACAGTTTGAACACTGAAGCTTTCTTT,CASSHRDSLNTEAFF,TRBV2,TRBJ1-1,TRBD1,.
TGTGCCACACGACAGGGTGATATTGCGAACACTGAAGCTTTCTTT,CATRQGDIANTEAFF,TRBV10-3,TRBJ1-1,TRBD1,.
TGCGCCAGCAGCCAGGAGACAGTGCCTGGAAACACCATATATTTT,CASSQETVPGNTIYF,TRBV4-1,TRBJ1-3,.,.
TGCGCCAGCAGCTTAATGCTAGCGGGAGTGGATACGCAGTATTTT,CASSLMLAGVDTQYF,TRBV5-1,TRBJ2-3,TRBD2,.
TGTGCCAGCAGCTACACAGGGTCGGGGAACACTGAAGCTTTCTTT,CASSYTGSGNTEAFF,TRBV7-6,TRBJ1-1,.,.
TGTGCCAGCAGGTTGACACAAAACACCGGGGAGCTGTTTTTT,CASRLTQNTGELFF,TRBV5-4,TRBJ2-2,.,.
TGTGCCAGCAGCTTACAAACAGCCCTATATGGCTACACCTTC,CASSLQTALYGYTF,TRBV7-9,TRBJ1-2,.,.
TGTGCCAGCATGATGTGGGCTCAGCCCCAGCATTTT,CASMMWAQPQHF,TRBV6-6,TRBJ1-5,.,once
TGTGCCAGCAGTGGAAATAGCGCGAGCTCCTACAATGAGCAGTTCTTC,CASSGNSASSYNEQFF,TRBV28,TRBJ2-1,.,.
TGCGCCAGCAGCTTGGAGCGGGGGGACACAGATACGCAGTATTTT,CASSLERGDTDTQYF,TRBV5-1,TRBJ2-3,TRBD2,.
TGTGCCAGCAGTGCCGGAATAGCGGGAGTCTCCTACGAGCAGTACTTC,CASSAGIAGVSYEQYF,TRBV25-1,TRBJ2-7,TRBD2,.
TGTGCCTGGAGTGTAGGCGGGGGGGGCACAGATACGCAGTATTTT,CAWSVGGGGTDTQYF,TRBV30,TRBJ2-3,TRBD2,.
TGCGCCAGCAGCTTGGAGGGACTAGACGAGCAGTACTTC,CASSLEGLDEQYF,TRBV5-1,TRBJ2-7,TRBD2,.
TGTGCCACCACCTCATCCTCCGGGACGGCTTATGGCTACACCTTC,CATTSSSGTAYGYTF,TRBV28,TRBJ1-2,.,.